This T cell receptor beta chain appears in the sequencing data of a study of T cells in localized non-small cell lung cancer (dated by TCRdb to about 2020). At the level of the whole study: The study analyzed T cell repertoires of 236 early-stage NSCLC patients, comparing tumors and uninvolved tumor-adjacent lungs. The mean age of the NSCLC patients was roughly 63 years, with 120 to 150 men and about a hundred women. The cohort comprised 200 to 300 treatment-naïve NSCLC patients with resected, localized lung tumors. Results and caveats for the whole study, not just this receptor: Uninvolved tumor-adjacent lung showed the highest T cell clonality, higher than tumor, which suggests more focused antigenic responses in the adjacent lung. Higher blood T cell density associated with longer overall survival, while higher adjacent-lung clonality associated with shorter survival. A median of 57 of the top 100 tumor clones were detected in paired uninvolved adjacent lung, and around 27 of these tumor clones were also found among the top 100 clones of the paired uninvolved adjacent lung. Because of the exploratory design, TCR variables were selected using unadjusted p-values without false-discovery rate correction. Multi-region tumor sequencing was not performed, so intratumor heterogeneity could not be excluded.

To note about this clone: Its cognate antigen has yet to be identified. The input lacks base qualities; no much larger clone sits a single base away.

Between the V and J ends, shortened by 4 bases and 1 base respectively, the junction contains 2 bases. Counted from cysteine to phenylalanine, this CDR3 has 11 amino acids. Only CDR3 DNA is held: 33 bases, read in frame from base 1. CDR1 and CDR2, looked up from the germline V gene, are ENHRY and SYGVKD. At diagnosis, tumor, uninvolved tumor-adjacent lung and peripheral blood were collected and then preserved as a mix of FFPE and fresh-frozen material. For TCR repertoire profiling, blood samples were analyzed in the form of peripheral blood mononuclear cells. TCR beta CDR3 regions were sequenced from DNA using the immunoSEQ Assay. As for the original processing: T cell density was computed as TCR beta template counts normalized to usable DNA estimated by amplifying housekeeping genes. Richness was estimated with the preseqR package, extrapolating to 400,000 templates for PBMC samples and 120,000 templates for tissue samples. Clonality was defined by subtracting Pielou's evenness from one. Differential abundance testing on productive amino-acid clonotypes, with a minimum total count of 5 and an alpha of 0.1, was used to identify tissue-enriched TCRs. Repertoire overlap between compartments was quantified with the Jaccard Index and Morisita Overlap Index. GLIPH clustered TCR beta CDR3s with public tetramer-defined viral CDR3s; viral motifs required at least three viral sequences plus V-gene enrichment. In its TCRdb copy, this immuneACCESS table keeps in-frame sequences only and misses some clones. Where compared with another copy, unresolved V genes explain less than half of these, and the others have no known cause. V and J calls and clone size are given by that table; D and trimming were obtained from the DNA. This sample gives around 20,000 clones in total; around 90% of them show up just once. Of the sample, approximately 2.7% falls within the top ten clones.

Sequencing used peripheral blood, obtained before any cancer treatment. Recombination connected TRBV10-3 to TRBJ2-7; no D gene call is confident. The sequence was obtained from a woman aged 40 to 75 with stage I lung adenocarcinoma. The CDR3 protein is CAISASYEQYF. The nucleotide sequence reads as follows: TGTGCCATCAGTGCATCCTACGAGCAGTACTTC.